The TCR beta chain under discussion was sequenced for a study of CD8+CD57+ T cells in acquired aplastic anemia. Study summary: Quantities of DNA derived from sorted CD4+ and CD8+ cells averaged approximately 3 ug. Roughly 10.8 million reads were obtained on average for healthy donor CD4+ cells. Regarding the study as a whole: Researchers report that around 30 CD8+ CDR3 sequences appeared in both patients and controls. Any difference that existed in CD8+ Simpson's diversity between patients and controls was not significant.

CDR3 and TCR beta VDJ profiling relied on genomic DNA as the template. TCRdb passed the reads through MiXCR, listing each CDR3 protein once. The data hold 400,000 to 500,000 distinct CDR3 sequences, with about two thirds observed a single time. About this clonotype: The antigen is unknown.

The CDR3 sequence is 14 residues long. Germline CDR1 reads SGHAT; CDR2 reads FQNNGV. The ends were cut back, 9 bases at V and 8 bases at J, with 20 bases in the middle. The sequence was collected from a human donor in good health, serving as a control. The sample consisted of sorted CD4+, CD8+, or CD8+CD57+ T cells (not recorded which) from PBMCs. The gene calls are TRBV11-2 and TRBJ2-1; D gene uncertain. The CDR3 region has the DNA TGTGCCAGTAGTATAGTAGGTGACGACGATGAGCAGTTCTTC. This sequence encodes CASSIVGDDDEQFF.